Listed here is a single T cell receptor (beta chain). The target of this receptor is not known. The record has no base qualities; no much larger clone is one base away. At the junction V is shortened by 6 bases and J by 7 bases; bases outside the gene matches: 9. Measured from the cysteine to the phenylalanine, the CDR3 is 15 residues long. Of all the DNA, just the CDR3 is kept, 45 bases in frame from base 1. The germline V gene (reference sequence) sets CDR1 to MNHNY and CDR2 to SVGAGI. The donors belonged to the validation cohort of over a hundred subjects, which was separate from the approximately 660-subject first cohort. Libraries were built with the immunoSEQ multiplex PCR assay. From the authors' description of their analysis: A statistical classification framework was built for diagnosing cytomegalovirus status from the catalog of TCR beta chain sequences. As stored in TCRdb, this immuneACCESS dataset retains in-frame rearrangements with V and J assigned. A fraction of the clones does not appear; measured against another copy, unresolved V genes explain less than half of the discrepancy, and the remainder lacks a known reason. D and trimming were read from the DNA, whereas the V and J calls and clone size are those reported in that table. The sample yields 100,000 to 120,000 clones; approximately 96% were counted once. Approximately 0.67% of the sample belongs to the ten largest clones.

This entry is derived from a study of cytomegalovirus exposure and HLA in healthy donors (dated by TCRdb to the late 2010s). Regarding the complete study: A later analysis indicated that the roughly 130 validation repertoires were generated on the platform also employed for the 720 or so repertoires of the first cohort. The aim of the study was to test whether cataloging public T cell receptors could identify signatures of past pathogen exposure. Along with the roughly 670-subject first cohort, a separate validation cohort of around 110 different subjects was used. High-throughput TCR immunosequencing, statistical association of individual TCRs with disease status, and machine learning were combined to predict cytomegalovirus infection status.

General conclusions and limits of the study: It was suggested by the authors that the approach could potentially be generalized to other disease states and immunological phenotypes. A later analysis found that TCRs clustered in the first cohort also tended to co-occur in the roughly 120 validation repertoires, with roughly 95% of cluster scores above 0. A later analysis had no HLA typing for the validation cohort, so co-occurrence there was scored across all 130 or so repertoires. Across donors, most TCR sequences were observed very rarely, whereas some public TCRs were present in many individuals. Three of the identified cytomegalovirus-associated TCR beta chains were confirmed in vitro to be specific for cytomegalovirus antigens. A total of 150 to 200 TCR beta chains were listed by the study as associated with cytomegalovirus. The classifier was reported to diagnose cytomegalovirus status with high specificity and sensitivity in both the original cohort and the validation cohort.

The specimen was PBMCs. This chain joins TRBV6-6 to TRBJ1-6, with TRBD1 matching 7 junction bases. The receptor was isolated from a woman aged 18-29 years in good health and CMV-seronegative. DNA sequence: TGTGCCAGCAGCCAACAGGGGAGAGACAATTCACCCCTCCACTTT. It specifies CASSQQGRDNSPLHF.